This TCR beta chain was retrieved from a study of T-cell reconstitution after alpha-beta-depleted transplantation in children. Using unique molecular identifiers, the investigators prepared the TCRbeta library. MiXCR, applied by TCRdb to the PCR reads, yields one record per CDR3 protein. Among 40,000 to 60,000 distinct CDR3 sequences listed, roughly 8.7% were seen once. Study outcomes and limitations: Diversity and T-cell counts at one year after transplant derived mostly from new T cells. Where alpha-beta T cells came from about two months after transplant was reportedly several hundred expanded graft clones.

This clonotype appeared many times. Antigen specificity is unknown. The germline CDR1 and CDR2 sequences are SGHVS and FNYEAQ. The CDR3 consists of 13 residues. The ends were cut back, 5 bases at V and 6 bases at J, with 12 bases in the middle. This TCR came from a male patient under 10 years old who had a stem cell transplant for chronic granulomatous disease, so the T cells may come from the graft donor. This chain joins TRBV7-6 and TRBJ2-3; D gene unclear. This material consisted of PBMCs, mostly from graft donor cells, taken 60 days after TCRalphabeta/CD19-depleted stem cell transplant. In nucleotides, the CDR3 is TGTGCCAGCAGCCCCCTCCTAGGGGATACGCAGTATTTT. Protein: CASSPLLGDTQYF.